This TCR beta chain is from a study of blood T cell repertoires in COVID-19. Clones were read by immunoSEQ multiplex PCR, and TCRdb kept only the in-frame ones, dropping some. This sample has roughly 49,000 clones, with 87% found just once. The sample taken for sequencing was peripheral blood. The origin of this receptor is a man over 45 with active COVID-19.

Written as DNA, the CDR3 is TGTGCCAGCAGCCAAGGACTAAGGGGGGGGACTGAAGCTTTCTTT. The encoded protein is CASSQGLRGGTEAFF. This chain joins TRBV11-2 and TRBJ1-1; weak D call: TRBD1 (6 bases). The V end lost 5 bases, the J end lost 5 bases, and 18 bases lay between the germline ends. CDR3 length: 15 residues. The V gene's germline CDR1 is SGHAT and CDR2 FQNNGV. Based on the CDR3 plus reference TRBV11-2 and TRBJ1-1, the full variable domain is EAGVAQSPRYKIIEKRQSVAFWCNPISGHATLYWYQQILGQGPKLLIQFQNNGVVDDSQLPKDRFSAERLKGVDSTLKIQPAKLEDSAVYLCASSQGLRGGTEAFFGQGTRLTVV.